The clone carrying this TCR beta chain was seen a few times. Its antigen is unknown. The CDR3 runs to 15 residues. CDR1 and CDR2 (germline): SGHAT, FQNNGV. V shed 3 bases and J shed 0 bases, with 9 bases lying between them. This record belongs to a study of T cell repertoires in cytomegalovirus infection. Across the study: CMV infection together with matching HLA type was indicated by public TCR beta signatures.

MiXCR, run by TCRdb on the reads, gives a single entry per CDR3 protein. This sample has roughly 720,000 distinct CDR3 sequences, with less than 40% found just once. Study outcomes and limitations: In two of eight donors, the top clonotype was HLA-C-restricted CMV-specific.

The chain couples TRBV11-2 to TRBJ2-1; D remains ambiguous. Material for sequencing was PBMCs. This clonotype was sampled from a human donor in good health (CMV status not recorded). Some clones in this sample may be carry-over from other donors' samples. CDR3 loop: CASSFSPGSYNEQFF. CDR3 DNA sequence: TGTGCCAGCAGCTTTTCCCCCGGCTCCTACAATGAGCAGTTCTTC.